This T cell receptor (beta chain) was identified during a study of blood T cell repertoires in COVID-19. Study background: Italy, Spain and the United States were the sources of the convalescent and acute COVID-19 samples. Nucleic acid was either cDNA or gDNA, and it came from T cells, B-cell-depleted T cells, or PBMCs.

Original analysis: Amplification of reference gene primers was used by the study to estimate nucleated cell counts. Sequencing was performed with immunoSEQ multiplex PCR; in TCRdb, only in-frame clones are kept and a portion is missing. Clonal size and the V and J genes are those of that table, whereas D and trimming came from the DNA. This sample has approximately 240,000 clones; just under 85% occur once, and the top ten carry around 6.4%. V gave up 0 bases and J gave up 8 bases, with 14 bases separating them. CDR3 length: 15 amino acids. Germline CDR1 reads MNHEY; CDR2 reads SMNVEV (reference sequence).

V and J are TRBV27 and TRBJ2-1; perhaps TRBD2 as D (6 bases). Material: peripheral blood. The TCR comes from a woman in her sixties with active or convalescent COVID-19. CDR3 amino acids: CASSLSFWSGDEQFF. CDR3 nucleotides: TGTGCCAGCAGTTTATCTTTCTGGTCGGGGGATGAGCAGTTCTTC.